This TCR beta chain was retrieved from a study of blood T cells in healthy people across ages. Findings and caveats of the study: Donor CMV infection status was unknown, possibly confounding age-related changes in expanded clonotypes.

As to this clonotype: Its antigen is unidentified.

Germline V gives CDR1 LGHNA, CDR2 YNFKEQ. Unmatched junction bases numbered 2, after V lost 0 bases and J lost 4 bases. The CDR3 has 15 amino acids. Then a second PCR, running roughly 7 to 11 cycles, was carried out with a sample-barcoded 5' primer and a J-beta primer mix. TCRdb redid the calling of the 5' RACE reads with MiXCR, one entry per CDR3 protein. The profile covers about 640,000 distinct CDR3 sequences, with under 65% appearing a single time and approximately 37% taken by the ten largest. This sequence joins TRBV4-2 and TRBJ2-3; TRBD1 matches at 9 bases. Specimen: blood. The source of this sequence is a man between 60 and 70 years old in good health. DNA of the CDR3: TGTGCCAGCAGCCAAGAGGGACAGGGTCCAGATACGCAGTATTTT. Its translation: CASSQEGQGPDTQYF.